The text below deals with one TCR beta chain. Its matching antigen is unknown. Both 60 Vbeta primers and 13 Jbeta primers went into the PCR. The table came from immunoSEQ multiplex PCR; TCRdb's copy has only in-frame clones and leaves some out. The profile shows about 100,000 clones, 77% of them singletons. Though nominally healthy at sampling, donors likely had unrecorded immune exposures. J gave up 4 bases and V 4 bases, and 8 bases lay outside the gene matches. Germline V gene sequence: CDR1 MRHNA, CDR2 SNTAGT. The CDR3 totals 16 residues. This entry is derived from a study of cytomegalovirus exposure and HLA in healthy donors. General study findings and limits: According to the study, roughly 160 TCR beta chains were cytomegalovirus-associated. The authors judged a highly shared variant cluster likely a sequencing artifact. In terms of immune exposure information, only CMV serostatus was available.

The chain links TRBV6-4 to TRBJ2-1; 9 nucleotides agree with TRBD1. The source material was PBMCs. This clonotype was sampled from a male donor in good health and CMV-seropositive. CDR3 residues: CASSALGTGPYNEQFF. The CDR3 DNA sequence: TGTGCCAGCAGTGCCCTGGGGACAGGGCCTTACAATGAGCAGTTCTTC.